The clone carrying this T cell receptor beta chain has just a few counts. Antigen: not known. V lost 3 bases, J lost 8 bases, and 14 bases lay in between. The germline CDR1 and CDR2 sequences are SGHRS and YFSETQ. CDR3 length equals 14 residues. The data were obtained in a study of blood T cells in healthy people across ages. Using a J-beta primer mix together with a sample-barcoded 5' primer, a second PCR was run for about 6 to 12 cycles. TCRdb independently ran MiXCR on the 5' RACE reads; one entry per CDR3 protein. The sample holds hundreds of thousands of distinct CDR3 sequences, 22% seen once. Notes on the study in general: Because donor CMV status was unknown, expanded clonotype changes were possibly confounded. Among T cells, TCR beta diversity per million cells dropped roughly linearly as age rose.

The sample taken for sequencing was blood. The clonotype comes from a man between 70 and 80 years old in good health. This chain connects TRBV5-1 to TRBJ1-4; weak D call: TRBD1 (6 bases). The CDR3 DNA is TGCGCCAGCAGCTCGGACAGTGTCGGAGAAAAACTGTTTTTT. Its translation is CASSSDSVGEKLFF.